These T cell receptor beta chains were read from a single sample in a study of long-term antiretroviral therapy in people with HIV. The assay was immunoSEQ multiplex PCR, and TCRdb's table has in-frame clones only and misses some. Here the sample spans fewer than 25,000 clones, around 86% being singletons. Specimen: unsorted PBMCs, collected 1.8 years before starting antiretroviral therapy. These receptors came from a woman under 40 with HIV. Both conserved end residues are part of each CDR3. The D gene is left open where the match is weak. Rows may omit the clone size; those that give it use once, few, many or a size class.

d_call,cdr3_length,v_call,j_call,clone_size,cdr3_aa,cdr3_nt
NA,12,TRBV5-6,TRBJ1-1,NA,CASSIHRGEAFF,TGTGCCAGCAGCATCCATCGGGGAGAAGCTTTCTTT
NA,12,TRBV6-6,TRBJ2-3,once,CASSLGTDTQYF,TGTGCCAGCAGTTTAGGCACAGATACGCAGTATTTT
NA,12,TRBV14,TRBJ1-1,once,CASSQDASEAFF,TGTGCCAGCAGCCAAGATGCGAGTGAAGCTTTCTTT
TRBD2,16,TRBV7-9,TRBJ2-5,NA,CASSLAWSGGGETQYF,TGTGCCAGCAGCTTAGCTTGGTCGGGGGGAGGAGAGACCCAGTACTTC
TRBD2,15,TRBV5-1,TRBJ2-1,NA,CASSYSSGVYNEQFF,TGCGCCAGCAGCTACTCTAGCGGGGTCTACAATGAGCAGTTCTTC
NA,13,TRBV19,TRBJ1-5,NA,CASSLNLNQPQHF,TGTGCCAGTAGTCTCAACCTAAATCAGCCCCAGCATTTT
TRBD1,15,TRBV5-1,TRBJ2-1,NA,CASSSTGTDYNEQFF,TGCGCCAGCAGCTCAACCGGGACAGACTACAATGAGCAGTTCTTC
NA,15,TRBV4-2,TRBJ2-4,NA,CASSQEPGAKNIQYF,TGTGCCAGCAGCCAAGAACCCGGAGCCAAAAACATTCAGTACTTC
NA,13,TRBV2,TRBJ2-3,NA,CASSEWNPDTQYF,TGTGCCAGCAGTGAGTGGAACCCAGATACGCAGTATTTT
NA,13,TRBV5-5,TRBJ2-2,NA,CASSSSNPGELFF,TGTGCCAGCAGCTCCTCAAACCCCGGGGAGCTGTTTTTT
NA,14,TRBV14,TRBJ1-5,NA,CASSLGGSHQPQHF,TGTGCCAGCAGCCTAGGAGGTTCTCATCAGCCCCAGCATTTT
NA,14,TRBV5-8,TRBJ1-6,NA,CASSSPGMASPLHF,TGTGCCAGCAGCTCTCCGGGGATGGCTTCACCCCTCCACTTT
NA,17,TRBV14,TRBJ2-1,NA,CASSLNYLGGGVSEQFF,TGTGCCAGCAGCCTAAACTACCTGGGAGGGGGGGTAAGTGAGCAGTTCTTC
NA,14,TRBV15,TRBJ1-1,once,CATSTLTVNTEAFF,TGTGCCACCAGCACCTTGACAGTGAACACTGAAGCTTTCTTT
TRBD1,18,TRBV11-2,TRBJ1-5,NA,CASSLDRGGNRGSQPQHF,TGTGCCAGCAGCTTAGATAGAGGGGGGAACAGGGGAAGTCAGCCCCAGCATTTT
NA,11,TRBV5-6,TRBJ2-3,NA,CASSLVDTQYF,TGTGCCAGCAGCTTGGTAGATACGCAGTATTTT
TRBD1,16,TRBV5-1,TRBJ2-6,once,CASSPGQGTGANVLTF,TGCGCCAGCAGTCCGGGACAGGGGACTGGGGCCAACGTCCTGACTTTC
TRBD1,15,TRBV6-1,TRBJ2-1,NA,CASSEGTGSYNEQFF,TGTGCCAGCAGTGAAGGGACAGGGTCCTACAATGAGCAGTTCTTC
NA,18,TRBV12-5,TRBJ2-3,NA,CASGLVTGEGVVTDTQYF,TGTGCTAGTGGTTTGGTAACAGGAGAGGGGGTTGTGACAGATACGCAGTATTTT
TRBD2,15,TRBV11-2,TRBJ2-7,NA,CASRFSGGAFYEQYF,TGTGCCAGCAGGTTTAGCGGGGGGGCTTTCTACGAGCAGTACTTC
NA,13,TRBV30,TRBJ1-2,once,CAWSVPDNYGYTF,TGTGCCTGGAGTGTACCAGACAACTATGGCTACACCTTC
TRBD2,18,TRBV11-3,TRBJ2-1,NA,CASSPRVGAGGSTFEQFF,TGTGCCAGCAGCCCCCGTGTCGGGGCGGGGGGGTCGACGTTTGAGCAGTTCTTC
TRBD2,16,TRBV19,TRBJ2-1,few,CASSKTGTSGYNEQFF,TGTGCCAGTAGTAAAACCGGGACTAGCGGTTACAATGAGCAGTTCTTC
TRBD1,15,TRBV7-3,TRBJ1-2,NA,CASSPGLGQVYGYTF,TGTGCCAGCAGCCCAGGCCTCGGACAGGTCTATGGCTACACCTTC
NA,18,TRBV2,TRBJ2-3,NA,CASTYRAHPSSSTDTQYF,TGTGCCAGCACTTACAGGGCCCACCCATCTTCTAGCACAGATACGCAGTATTTT
TRBD1,14,TRBV11-3,TRBJ1-1,NA,CASSVGQGLSEAFF,TGTGCCAGCAGCGTAGGACAGGGGCTCTCTGAAGCTTTCTTT
TRBD2,17,TRBV5-5,TRBJ2-3,NA,CASSLDPAQRGRDTQYF,TGTGCCAGCAGCTTGGATCCGGCCCAGCGGGGAAGAGATACGCAGTATTTT
TRBD1,15,TRBV5-1,TRBJ1-4,NA,CASSLVGTGDEKLFF,TGCGCCAGCAGCTTGGTAGGGACAGGGGACGAAAAACTGTTTTTT
NA,11,TRBV20-1,TRBJ2-5,NA,CSAKGVETQYF,TGCAGTGCTAAGGGGGTGGAGACCCAGTACTTC
NA,13,TRBV6-4,TRBJ1-4,NA,CASSETENEKLFF,TGTGCCAGCAGTGAAACAGAGAATGAAAAACTGTTTTTT
NA,16,TRBV4-2,TRBJ2-3,once,CASSQEGQTSTDTQYF,TGTGCCAGCAGCCAAGAGGGCCAGACTTCCACAGATACGCAGTATTTT
NA,14,TRBV12-5,TRBJ1-5,NA,CASGGAWTGQPQHF,TGTGCTAGTGGTGGGGCCTGGACGGGGCAGCCCCAGCATTTT
NA,12,TRBV7-9,TRBJ1-4,NA,CASRPQEEKLFF,TGTGCCAGCAGACCCCAAGAGGAAAAACTGTTTTTT
TRBD1,13,TRBV7-3,TRBJ1-1,NA,CASRTGGNTEAFF,TGTGCCAGCAGGACAGGGGGAAACACTGAAGCTTTCTTT
NA,13,TRBV10-2,TRBJ2-1,NA,CASSESTGNEQFF,TGCGCCAGCAGTGAGTCTACGGGCAATGAGCAGTTCTTC
TRBD1,13,TRBV11-3,TRBJ2-1,NA,CASSSGQGYEQFF,TGTGCCAGCAGCTCAGGACAGGGTTATGAGCAGTTCTTC
NA,12,TRBV2,TRBJ1-5,few,CASSGDIQPQHF,TGTGCCAGCAGTGGAGATATTCAGCCCCAGCATTTT
NA,18,TRBV14,TRBJ1-2,NA,CASSQDGDRLSPLFGYTF,TGTGCCAGCAGCCAAGACGGGGATCGGCTTTCCCCCCTATTTGGCTACACCTTC
TRBD1,15,TRBV4-2,TRBJ1-2,NA,CASSQGTGAYYGYTF,TGTGCCAGCAGCCAAGGGACAGGGGCCTACTATGGCTACACCTTC
TRBD1,15,TRBV29-1,TRBJ1-2,NA,CSVDQNRGRGYGYTF,TGCAGCGTTGATCAAAACAGGGGTAGGGGCTATGGCTACACCTTC
NA,13,TRBV5-1,TRBJ1-1,NA,CASSGRVNTEAFF,TGCGCCAGCTCAGGACGGGTGAACACTGAAGCTTTCTTT
NA,14,TRBV9,TRBJ2-3,NA,CASSVVEGTDTQYF,TGTGCCAGCAGCGTAGTGGAGGGGACAGATACGCAGTATTTT
NA,12,TRBV5-1,TRBJ2-2,few,CASIDDSGELFF,TGCGCCAGCATCGATGACAGCGGGGAGCTGTTTTTT
TRBD1,18,TRBV2,TRBJ1-5,NA,CASGPGTGWQYSNQPQHF,TGTGCCAGCGGGCCCGGGACAGGGTGGCAATATAGCAATCAGCCCCAGCATTTT
NA,14,TRBV15,TRBJ1-2,NA,CATSKDSTNYGYTF,TGTGCCACCAGCAAGGACAGCACTAACTATGGCTACACCTTC
TRBD1,15,TRBV11-1,TRBJ1-2,NA,CASSGNTGATYGYTF,TGTGCCAGCAGCGGAAATACAGGGGCGACCTATGGCTACACCTTC
NA,15,TRBV6-1,TRBJ2-1,NA,CASSEEGSGYNEQFF,TGTGCCAGCAGTGAAGAAGGTAGCGGATACAATGAGCAGTTCTTC
TRBD1,13,TRBV5-1,TRBJ2-5,NA,CASSRQGEETQYF,TGCGCCAGCAGCCGACAGGGGGAAGAGACCCAGTACTTC
NA,14,TRBV6-1,TRBJ1-2,NA,CASSGRASSYGYTF,TGTGCCAGCAGTGGTAGGGCATCATCGTATGGCTACACCTTC
TRBD1,17,TRBV19,TRBJ1-2,NA,CASSPFLRQGDYYGYTF,TGTGCCAGTAGTCCCTTCTTACGGCAGGGGGATTACTACGGCTACACCTTC
TRBD2,16,TRBV2,TRBJ2-3,NA,CASRARLAGTKDTQYF,TGTGCCAGCAGGGCGAGACTAGCGGGGACCAAAGATACGCAGTATTTT
NA,15,TRBV18,TRBJ1-5,NA,CASSYLGQTNQPQHF,TGTGCCAGCTCATATTTAGGGCAAACGAATCAGCCCCAGCATTTT
TRBD2,17,TRBV27,TRBJ2-5,NA,CASSPPGLAGARETQYF,TGTGCCAGCAGCCCGCCGGGACTAGCGGGGGCGCGGGAGACCCAGTACTTC
TRBD1,14,TRBV13,TRBJ2-5,NA,CASSFRGSRETQYF,TGTGCCAGCAGCTTCAGGGGGTCTCGGGAGACCCAGTACTTC
TRBD1,15,TRBV14,TRBJ1-1,NA,CASSQPRRGLTEAFF,TGTGCCAGCAGCCAACCTCGCAGGGGGCTAACTGAAGCTTTCTTT
NA,14,TRBV7-2,TRBJ2-1,NA,CASNKRSSYNEQFF,TGTGCCAGCAACAAGAGAAGCTCCTACAATGAGCAGTTCTTC
NA,14,TRBV2,TRBJ1-1,NA,CASSEARQNTEAFF,TGTGCCAGCAGTGAAGCTCGACAGAACACTGAAGCTTTCTTT
NA,15,TRBV7-9,TRBJ2-1,NA,CASNLLPAGPPEQFF,TGTGCCAGCAATCTGCTTCCGGCAGGGCCCCCGGAGCAGTTCTTC
NA,12,TRBV10-2,TRBJ2-5,NA,CASSESYETQYF,TGCGCCAGCAGTGAGTCATATGAGACCCAGTACTTC